The 24 T cell receptor beta chains given below trace back to one sample, sequenced in a study of T cells in Graves' hyperthyroidism and ophthalmopathy. Template material for amplifying TCR beta CDR3 regions consisted of RNA transcripts. The TCR CDR3 first-round RT-PCR relied on the HTBI primer set. A single record per CDR3 protein comes from TCRdb applying MiXCR to the multiplex PCR reads. The sample yields roughly 530,000 distinct CDR3 sequences, 15% to 20% seen once. Sequences were obtained from blood. The source of these receptors is a woman aged 18-29 years with Graves' ophthalmopathy.

This clonotype showed up many times. The chain couples TRBV13 to TRBJ1-1; 11 bases align to TRBD1. Germline loops: CDR1 PRHDT, CDR2 FYEKMQ (reference sequence). The CDR3 is made up of 16 amino acids. V lost 5 bases and J lost 4; bases outside the gene matches: 9. CDR3 in amino acids: CASSPDRGLIGTEAFF. The CDR3 DNA reads as TGTGCCAGCAGCCCGGACAGGGGGCTTATCGGCACTGAAGCTTTCTTT.

This clonotype has more than one count but fewer than ten. V usage is TRBV5-6 and J usage is TRBJ1-2; D call uncertain. Trimming stripped 0 bases from V and 4 bases from J, with 13 bases between. Germline V lookup: CDR1 SGHDT, CDR2 YYEEEE. The CDR3 loop spans 15 amino acids. DNA of the CDR3: TGTGCCAGCAGCTTGGAAGAGACGGTTAGCTATGGCTACACCTTC. This translates into CASSLEETVSYGYTF.

This clonotype has a count of ten or more. The rearrangement joins TRBV28 to TRBJ1-2, with unresolved D. The CDR3 covers 12 residues. Germline V gene sequence: CDR1 MDHEN, CDR2 SYDVKM. Between the trimmed V and J ends, which lost 6 bases and 3 bases, there was a span of 8 bases. CDR3 sequence (DNA): TGTGCCAGCAGCAACCTACACTATGGCTACACCTTC. Translating it yields CASSNLHYGYTF.

A few counts support this clonotype. The chain links TRBV9 to TRBJ2-2; 7 bases map to TRBD2. CDR1 and CDR2 from the germline V gene are SGDLS and YYNGEE. V shed 0 bases and J 5 bases; nucleotides not matched to a gene: 4. The CDR3 length is 15 residues. The CDR3 loop is CASSVGAGETGELFF. DNA of the CDR3: TGTGCCAGCAGCGTAGGTGCGGGGGAAACCGGGGAGCTGTTTTTT.

As regards this clonotype: A much bigger clone sits one base away, suggesting this may be a read error. V and J are TRBV6-2 or TRBV6-3 and TRBJ2-7; 7 bases map to TRBD2. Trimming took 11 bases from V and 4 from J; bases not matched to a gene: 14. Germline V lookup: CDR1 MNHEY, CDR2 SVGEGT. The CDR3 contains 14 residues. CDR3 DNA sequence: TGTGCCGGTTCCAAGGGAGGGGACGGATACGAGCAGTACTTC. As protein: CAGSKGGDGYEQYF.

This clonotype came up many times. V gene TRBV30 combines with J gene TRBJ2-1, with 8 bases matching TRBD1. Looked up from germline, CDR1 is GTSNPN and CDR2 is SVGIG (reference sequence). This CDR3 comprises 12 residues. With V trimmed by 5 bases and J by 5 bases, 2 bases remained unmatched. The CDR3: CAWGQGHNEQFF. The DNA for the CDR3 is TGTGCCTGGGGACAGGGCCACAATGAGCAGTTCTTC.

This clonotype was observed at least ten times. This chain connects TRBV6-1 to TRBJ1-2; D may be TRBD1 (5 bases). The CDR3 runs to 13 residues. The germline V gene encodes CDR1 MNHNS and CDR2 SASEGT. V lost 7 bases to trimming and J lost 4 bases, with 13 bases between them. CDR3 in amino acids: CASISTGFYGYTF. The DNA for the CDR3 is TGTGCCAGCATTTCAACAGGATTCTATGGCTACACCTTC.

J is TRBJ2-1 and V is TRBV6-2 or TRBV6-3; 11 bases are shared with TRBD2. After removal of 0 bases from V and 10 bases from J, the junction contained 11 bases not matched to a gene. Germline loops: CDR1 MNHEY, CDR2 SVGEGT. The CDR3 is 17 amino acids. The CDR3 DNA reads TGTGCCAGCAGTTACTCTATAACTAGCGGGAGTTTCAACGAGCAGTTCTTC. It encodes CASSYSITSGSFNEQFF.

This clonotype has a handful of counts. J is TRBJ2-6 and V is TRBV15; D unresolved. The CDR3 is made up of 19 amino acids. With 0 bases removed from V and 0 bases from J, the gap between germline ends came to 15 bases. The germline gives CDR1 LNHNV, CDR2 YYDKDF (reference sequence). Written as DNA, the CDR3 is TGTGCCACCAGCAGAGATTCCGACGGCGCTCGCTCTGGGGCCAACGTCCTGACTTTC. Amino acids: CATSRDSDGARSGANVLTF.

Ten or more counts support this clonotype. The chain has TRBV12-3 or TRBV12-4 and TRBJ2-2; a weak D match, TRBD2 (5 bases). Trimming left V 5 bases short and J 8 bases short, with 6 bases between. This CDR3 region has 11 residues. CDR3 sequence (DNA): TGTGCCAGCAGTCAGCGGGGGGAGCTGTTTTTT. Translated: CASSQRGELFF.

This clonotype was seen ten or more times. The chain is built from TRBV3-1 and TRBJ2-3; D is perhaps TRBD2 (5 bases). The CDR3 runs 13 residues. Trimming cost V 8 bases and J 2 bases, with 11 bases left between them. The germline V gene has CDR1 LGHDT and CDR2 YNNKEL (reference sequence). The DNA for the CDR3 is TGTGCCAGCTCCAGCGACTACACAGATACGCAGTATTTT. Its translation is CASSSDYTDTQYF.

The rearrangement links TRBV7-8 to TRBJ2-7; possibly TRBD1 for D (6 bases). Trimming cost V 1 base and J 5 bases, with 12 bases left between them. The germline gives CDR1 SGHVS, CDR2 FQNEAQ. The CDR3 runs 14 residues. CDR3 in amino acids: CASSLVDSRDEQYF. Written as DNA, the CDR3 is TGTGCCAGCAGCTTAGTGGACAGCCGGGACGAGCAGTACTTC.

This clonotype was seen repeatedly, ten times or more. This CDR3 reads CASSPPGRGHQTYGYTF. The DNA for the CDR3 is TGTGCCAGCAGTCCTCCGGGGCGGGGACACCAAACCTATGGCTACACCTTC. V and J are TRBV28 and TRBJ1-2, with D tentatively TRBD1 (6 bases). V was trimmed by 5 bases and J by 4 bases, leaving 23 bases between them. CDR1 is MDHEN, CDR2 SYDVKM, per germline. The CDR3 loop spans 17 amino acids.

This clonotype was recorded at least ten times. V usage is TRBV12-3 or TRBV12-4 and J usage is TRBJ2-7; no firm D call. V was trimmed by 3 bases and J by 1 base, leaving 7 bases between them. The CDR3 contains 13 residues. The CDR3 protein is CASSLHESYEQYF. The CDR3 region has the DNA TGTGCCAGCAGTTTGCACGAATCCTACGAGCAGTACTTC.

The sample holds many counts of this clonotype. CDR3 in DNA: TGTGCCTGGAGTGAGGTGGCAGGGCCCTACGAGCAGTACTTC. It translates to CAWSEVAGPYEQYF. The chain combines TRBV30 with TRBJ2-7, with TRBD1 as a possible D gene (5 bases). V was clipped by 1 base and J by 2 bases, with 12 bases between them. The CDR3 extends over 14 amino acids. CDR1 and CDR2 (germline): GTSNPN, SVGIG (reference sequence).

This clonotype was picked up many times. The chain couples TRBV4-1 to TRBJ2-5, with 8 bases that match TRBD1. The CDR3 is 12 amino acids. The germline V gene has CDR1 MGHRA and CDR2 YSYEKL. V dropped 4 bases and J dropped 7; count of bases not matched to a gene: 2. The CDR3 spells CASSRDRGTQYF. The DNA for the CDR3 is TGCGCCAGCAGCCGAGACAGGGGGACCCAGTACTTC.

This clonotype was found many times. The V gene is TRBV6-2 or TRBV6-3, the J gene TRBJ2-1; 12 bases agree with TRBD2. This CDR3 region has 14 residues. In germline, CDR1 is MNHEY, CDR2 SVGEGT. V shed 5 bases and J 9 bases; nucleotides not matched to a gene: 5. The CDR3 DNA sequence: TGTGCCAGCAGTAGACTAGCGGGAGTTGGTGAGCAGTTCTTC. Translation: CASSRLAGVGEQFF.

This clonotype was observed many times. The genes are TRBV12-3 or TRBV12-4 and TRBJ2-1; possible D gene TRBD2, 6 bases. The CDR3 covers 12 residues. V dropped 9 bases and J dropped 10 bases, with 16 bases sitting between them. The CDR3 region has the DNA TGTGCCAGTAATCGGGGGTCAGGCGAGCAGTTCTTC. This translates into CASNRGSGEQFF.

The gene calls are TRBV5-1 and TRBJ2-1; 7 nucleotides match TRBD2. The trim removed 0 bases at V and 5 bases at J, leaving 8 bases unmatched. The germline gives CDR1 SGHRS, CDR2 YFSETQ. This CDR3 spans 16 amino acids. The DNA of the CDR3 is TGCGCCAGCAGCTTGGGCCTCGAGGGAGGGAACAATGAGCAGTTCTTC. As protein: CASSLGLEGGNNEQFF.

In its sample, this clonotype was seen a few times. CDR3 loop: CASRREGYNSPLHF. The CDR3 DNA reads TGTGCCAGCAGAAGGGAGGGCTATAATTCACCCCTCCACTTT. V and J are TRBV6-1 and TRBJ1-6; no firm D call. The CDR3 is 14 residues long. Trimming stripped 6 bases from V and 3 bases from J, with 9 bases between. Per the germline V gene, CDR1 is MNHNS and CDR2 is SASEGT.

This clonotype was counted a few times. This chain links TRBV19 with TRBJ2-3; 9 nucleotides line up with TRBD2. Per the germline V gene, CDR1 is LNHDA and CDR2 is SQIVND (reference sequence). The length of the CDR3 is 16 residues. The trim removed 4 bases at V and 7 bases at J, leaving 12 bases unmatched. The chain's CDR3 is CASSNPAGGLLNTQYF. For the CDR3, the DNA is TGTGCCAGTAGTAATCCAGCGGGAGGACTGCTCAATACGCAGTATTTT. The full variable domain, in which reference TRBV19 and TRBJ2-3 provide the parts outside the CDR3, is DGGITQSPKYLFRKEGQNVTLSCEQNLNHDAMYWYRQDPGQGLRLIYYSQIVNDFQKGDIAEGYSVSREKKESFPLTVTSAQKNPTAFYLCASSNPAGGLLNTQYFGPGTRLTVL.

There are many counts of this clonotype. DNA for the CDR3: TGTGCCAGCAGCCTCGGGACAGGGTCCTCCTACGAGCAGTACTTC. Translated: CASSLGTGSSYEQYF. This chain connects TRBV9 to TRBJ2-7; 9 bases align to TRBD1. After removal of 4 bases from V and 0 bases from J, the junction contained 5 bases not matched to a gene. Germline V gives CDR1 SGDLS, CDR2 YYNGEE. The CDR3 length is 15 residues.

This clonotype was found many times. The V and J genes are TRBV6-5 and TRBJ2-1, with TRBD1 as a possible D gene (5 bases). Germline CDR1 is MNHEY and CDR2 is SVGAGI. V was cut by 2 bases and J by 5 bases, with 13 bases left in between. This CDR3 spans 15 amino acids. CDR3 loop: CASSYRGMGNNEQFF. The CDR3 nucleotides read TGTGCCAGCAGTTACAGGGGTATGGGCAACAATGAGCAGTTCTTC.

This clonotype was observed a handful of times. The chain links TRBV7-9 to TRBJ2-1, with 7 positions matching TRBD1. The CDR3 extends over 17 amino acids. Germline CDR1 and CDR2: SEHNR and FQNEAQ (reference sequence). With 0 bases clipped from V and 3 bases from J, the junction kept 8 bases outside the gene matches. CDR3 in amino acids: CASSLALRQGLYNEQFF. The DNA of the CDR3 is TGTGCCAGCAGCTTAGCGCTGCGACAGGGCCTCTACAATGAGCAGTTCTTC.